This T cell receptor (beta chain) was recovered during a study of glioma-infiltrating T cells. The iRepertoire nested amplicon-rescue multiplex PCR amplified TCR alpha and beta CDR3s from RNA. TCRdb reanalysed the multiplex PCR reads using MiXCR and keeps one entry per CDR3 protein. The repertoire holds about 22,000 distinct CDR3 sequences, with approximately 23% as singletons. Germline V CDR1 and CDR2: SQVTM, ANQGSEA. CDR3 length: 15 amino acids. Losses at the gene ends were 4 bases for V and 3 bases for J; bases not matched to a gene: 7. The genes are TRBV29-1 and TRBJ2-1; 9 bases are a match to TRBD2. The specimen sequenced was glioma tissue, nonneoplastic brain tissue, or PBMCs (not recorded which). This receptor was taken from a human donor with low-grade glioma or glioblastoma, undergoing nonglioma brain surgery, or in good health (not recorded which). The DNA for the CDR3 is TGCAGCGTTGGCCCGACTAGCGGATTCTACAATGAGCAGTTCTTC. Encoded protein: CSVGPTSGFYNEQFF.